This entry lists 24 T cell receptor beta chains sequenced from one sample in a study of graft-versus-host responses after intestinal transplantation. Their specific antigens are unknown. Libraries were prepared by immunoSEQ multiplex PCR; TCRdb keeps only in-frame clonotypes and omits some of them. This sample has about 130,000 clones, with approximately 90% found just once. This material consisted of unstimulated CD4+ T cells sorted from spleen or lymph node cells, taken before intestinal transplant. These TCRs come from a human donor who received an intestinal transplant.

The rearrangement links TRBV7-9 to TRBJ2-1; possible D gene TRBD1, 5 bases. The CDR3 has 15 residues. CDR1 SEHNR and CDR2 FQNEAQ come from the germline V gene (reference sequence). V was clipped by 3 bases and J by 7 bases, with 16 bases between them. The CDR3 sequence: CASSFLSGQRNEQFF. The CDR3 DNA is TGTGCCAGCAGCTTCCTCTCTGGACAACGGAATGAGCAGTTCTTC.

The chain recombines TRBV28 with TRBJ1-2; D unresolved. The V gene lost 3 bases and the J gene lost 2 bases, with 10 bases spanning the gap. Germline V CDR1 and CDR2: MDHEN, SYDVKM. CDR3 length: 14 amino acids. As DNA, the CDR3 is TGTGCCAGCAGTTTCTCGCTTTTCAACTATGGCTACACCTTC. It translates to CASSFSLFNYGYTF.

This chain joins TRBV5-1 and TRBJ1-1, with 8 bases aligning to TRBD1. The V gene's germline CDR1 is SGHRS and CDR2 YFSETQ. This CDR3 comprises 15 residues. Germline trimming cut 2 bases from V and 1 base from J; bases unmatched to any gene: 4. The chain's CDR3 is CASSLGRGPNTEAFF. DNA of the CDR3: TGCGCCAGCAGCTTAGGCAGGGGGCCGAACACTGAAGCTTTCTTT.

V and J are TRBV18 and TRBJ1-6; D not certain. The CDR3 runs 14 residues. CDR1 KGHSH and CDR2 LQKENI come from the germline V gene. With 4 bases removed from V and 13 bases from J, the gap between germline ends came to 17 bases. This CDR3 reads CASSRESGRTPLHF. CDR3 coding DNA: TGTGCCAGCTCACGGGAGTCGGGTCGGACCCCCCTCCACTTT.

This chain links TRBV6-1 with TRBJ1-1; D is unresolved. Germline V gives CDR1 MNHNS, CDR2 SASEGT. Trimming removed 4 bases from V and 2 bases from J, with 2 bases in between. The CDR3 covers 11 residues. CDR3 residues: CASSANTEAFF. The CDR3 DNA sequence: TGTGCCAGCAGTGCCAACACTGAAGCTTTCTTT.

The rearrangement links TRBV18 to TRBJ1-5; D is unresolved. The CDR3 consists of 14 residues. Between the trimmed V and J ends, which lost 6 bases and 0 bases, there was a span of 9 bases. CDR1 is KGHSH, CDR2 LQKENI, per germline. The DNA for the CDR3 is TGTGCCAGCTCCGCGGAGAGTAGCAATCAGCCCCAGCATTTT. Amino acids: CASSAESSNQPQHF.

The gene calls are TRBV28 and TRBJ2-7; D call uncertain. The germline V gene encodes CDR1 MDHEN and CDR2 SYDVKM. Trimming took 5 bases from V and 6 from J, leaving 11 bases between them. CDR3 length: 12 amino acids. The CDR3 loop reads CASSVLGSEQYF. For the CDR3, the DNA is TGTGCCAGCAGTGTTTTGGGTAGCGAGCAGTACTTC. Variable domain in full (rest from reference TRBV28 and TRBJ2-7): DVKVTQSSRYLVKRTGEKVFLECVQDMDHENMFWYRQDPGLGLRLIYFSYDVKMKEKGDIPEGYSVSREKKERFSLILESASTNQTSMYLCASSVLGSEQYFGPGTRLTVT.

V gene TRBV19 combines with J gene TRBJ1-6, with D perhaps TRBD1 (5 bases). This CDR3 spans 13 amino acids. The V and J ends lost 9 bases and 8 bases respectively, with 14 bases between them. The germline V gene encodes CDR1 LNHDA and CDR2 SQIVND (reference sequence). CDR3 nucleotides: TGTGCCAGCACCGGGACCCTGGATTCACCCCTCCACTTT. Its translation is CASTGTLDSPLHF.

The CDR3 DNA reads as TGTGCCAGCAGCCTAAAGGGACATAGCTCCTACGAGCAGTACTTC. This translates into CASSLKGHSSYEQYF. The V call is TRBV14, the J call TRBJ2-7, with D possibly being TRBD1 (6 bases). The CDR3 sequence is 15 residues long. Per the germline V gene, CDR1 is SGHDN and CDR2 is FVKESK. V lost 4 bases to trimming and J lost 0 bases, with 13 bases between them.

V gene TRBV5-4 combines with J gene TRBJ1-6; TRBD1 is a possible D gene (5 bases). Germline V gene lookup returns CDR1 SGHNT and CDR2 YYREEE (reference sequence). This CDR3 has 14 amino acids. Trimming took 0 bases from V and 7 from J, leaving 8 bases between them. The CDR3 DNA reads as TGTGCCAGCAGCTTGGAGCAGGGCAATTCACCCCTCCACTTT. This gives the protein CASSLEQGNSPLHF.

This chain uses TRBV6-5 with TRBJ2-7; possible D gene TRBD2, 7 bases. The CDR3 totals 15 residues. CDR1 and CDR2 (germline): MNHEY, SVGAGI. V lost 0 bases and J 7 bases, leaving 16 bases between the germline ends. CDR3 in DNA: TGTGCCAGCAGTTACTCCCCTGCGGGGGCGGGAGAGCAGTACTTC. Amino acid sequence: CASSYSPAGAGEQYF.

The chain employs TRBV4-2 and TRBJ2-2; D possibly matches TRBD1 or TRBD2 (5 bases each). Trimming cost V 3 bases and J 2 bases, with 13 bases left between them. CDR1 is LGHNA and CDR2 is YNFKEQ in the germline V gene. The CDR3 runs to 16 residues. CDR3 region: CASSQTGTGNTGELFF. As DNA, the CDR3 is TGTGCCAGCAGCCAGACCGGGACGGGCAACACCGGGGAGCTGTTTTTT.

The gene calls are TRBV19 and TRBJ1-2, with TRBD1 matching over 12 bases. The V and J ends lost 4 bases and 8 bases, in that order; junction bases with no gene match: 5. Looked up from germline, CDR1 is LNHDA and CDR2 is SQIVND (reference sequence). This CDR3 has 14 residues. The DNA for the CDR3 is TGTGCCAGTAGTACCTCCGGGACAGGGGGCGGCTACACCTTC. It specifies CASSTSGTGGGYTF.

This chain links TRBV2 with TRBJ2-1; D perhaps matches TRBD2 (5 bases). This CDR3 region has 14 residues. The germline CDR1 and CDR2 sequences are SNHLY and FYNNEI. V lost 0 bases to trimming and J lost 2 bases, with 5 bases between them. This chain's CDR3 is CASSEAGAYNEQFF. Written as DNA, the CDR3 is TGTGCCAGCAGTGAAGCGGGAGCCTACAATGAGCAGTTCTTC.

The rearrangement uses TRBV4-2 and TRBJ2-7; 7 positions match TRBD2. Germline lookup yields CDR1 LGHNA and CDR2 YNFKEQ. This CDR3 has 17 amino acids. The V segment lost 4 bases and the J segment 7 bases; nucleotides outside the gene matches: 19. In DNA form, the CDR3 reads TGTGCCAGCAGCCTCAATATCGACGGTAAACGGGGAGGGGAGCAGTACTTC. It translates to CASSLNIDGKRGGEQYF.

This sequence joins TRBV2 and TRBJ2-2; TRBD1 might be the D (6 bases). Germline CDR1 and CDR2: SNHLY and FYNNEI. This CDR3 contains 13 residues. V was pared by 7 bases and J by 4 bases, with 10 bases between. The CDR3 spells CASKQGVTGELFF. CDR3 sequence (DNA): TGTGCCAGCAAACAGGGAGTCACCGGGGAGCTGTTTTTT.

V and J are TRBV6-1 and TRBJ1-1; D remains unclear. V was trimmed by 2 bases and J by 3 bases, leaving 16 bases between them. The CDR3 is made up of 16 amino acids. Per germline, CDR1 MNHNS and CDR2 SASEGT. The CDR3 protein is CASSELNSVVYTEAFF. In DNA, the CDR3 is TGTGCCAGCAGTGAACTTAATAGCGTGGTGTACACTGAAGCTTTCTTT.

The chain combines TRBV13 with TRBJ1-2, with 8 bases that match TRBD1. The CDR3 has 14 residues. The junction had 7 bases not matched to a gene; V was cut back by 2 bases and J by 8 bases. Germline assignment: CDR1 PRHDT and CDR2 FYEKMQ (reference sequence). The CDR3 is CASSLQGAPGGYTF. The CDR3 coding sequence is TGTGCCAGCAGCTTACAGGGGGCGCCGGGAGGCTACACCTTC.

This clone has just one count. The V call is TRBV7-2, the J call TRBJ1-5, with D possibly being TRBD1 (5 bases). V lost 5 bases and J 6 bases, leaving 11 bases between the germline ends. Germline CDR1 SGHTA, CDR2 FQGNSA. The CDR3 runs 13 residues. The CDR3 DNA is TGTGCCAGCAGCAATACAGGTAGTCAGCCCCAGCATTTT. It yields the protein CASSNTGSQPQHF.

The V call is TRBV6-1, the J call TRBJ2-7; 7 bases align to TRBD1. The CDR3 contains 15 residues. CDR1 and CDR2 (germline): MNHNS, SASEGT. V shed 6 bases, J shed 1 base, and the junction held 9 bases outside the gene matches. The CDR3 reads CASSRTLGQSYEQYF. As DNA, the CDR3 is TGTGCCAGCAGCCGAACTCTGGGACAGTCCTACGAGCAGTACTTC.

The rearrangement links TRBV29-1 to TRBJ1-2, with D uncertain. CDR1 and CDR2 from the germline V gene are SQVTM and ANQGSEA. The germline V and J ends were trimmed by 3 bases and 2 bases, with 7 bases remaining between them. This CDR3 contains 12 residues. The DNA for the CDR3 is TGCAGCGTTGATTGGGGAAACTATGGCTACACCTTC. Its protein is CSVDWGNYGYTF.

The chain has TRBV6-5 and TRBJ1-5; D is unresolved. CDR1 and CDR2 (germline): MNHEY, SVGAGI. CDR3 length: 15 residues. The V end was cut by 6 bases, the J end by 2 bases, with 14 bases between. For the CDR3, the DNA is TGTGCCAGCAGAGGATCAGGAAATGGCAATCAGCCCCAGCATTTT. It specifies CASRGSGNGNQPQHF.

This sequence joins TRBV27 and TRBJ2-7; D is undetermined. This CDR3 region has 13 residues. V shed 8 bases and J shed 5 bases, with 16 bases lying between them. The V gene's germline CDR1 is MNHEY and CDR2 SMNVEV (reference sequence). CDR3 sequence: CASSRAHSNEQYF. The CDR3 DNA is TGTGCCAGCTCCCGGGCCCATTCGAACGAGCAGTACTTC.

This clone was seen once. The chain couples TRBV5-8 to TRBJ2-3; TRBD1 matches 7 bases. Trimming removed 6 bases from V and 6 bases from J; junction bases left unmatched: 13. CDR1 and CDR2 (germline): SGHTS, YDEGEE. There are 15 residues in the CDR3. The CDR3 loop reads CASNNKGGRGDTQYF. DNA for the CDR3: TGTGCCAGCAACAACAAAGGGGGCAGAGGGGATACGCAGTATTTT.